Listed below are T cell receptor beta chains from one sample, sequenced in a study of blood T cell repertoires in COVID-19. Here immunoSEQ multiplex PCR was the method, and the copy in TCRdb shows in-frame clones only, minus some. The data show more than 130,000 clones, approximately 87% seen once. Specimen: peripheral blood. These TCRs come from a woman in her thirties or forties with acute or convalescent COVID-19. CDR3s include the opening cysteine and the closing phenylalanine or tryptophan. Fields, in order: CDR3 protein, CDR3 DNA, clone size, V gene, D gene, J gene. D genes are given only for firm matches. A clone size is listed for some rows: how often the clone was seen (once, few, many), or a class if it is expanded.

CDR3 protein: CAWIPTSARTDTQYF; CDR3 DNA: TGTGCCTGGATTCCGACTAGCGCCCGCACAGATACGCAGTATTTT; clone size: .; V gene: TRBV30; D gene: TRBD2; J gene: TRBJ2-3
CDR3 protein: CASRYKLNTEAFF; CDR3 DNA: TGTGCCAGCAGATACAAATTAAACACTGAAGCTTTCTTT; clone size: .; V gene: TRBV6-6; D gene: .; J gene: TRBJ1-1
CDR3 protein: CASSLARTVNYGYTF; CDR3 DNA: TGCGCCAGCAGCTTGGCCCGGACAGTTAACTATGGCTACACCTTC; clone size: .; V gene: TRBV5-1; D gene: .; J gene: TRBJ1-2
CDR3 protein: CASSLAGVRDQPQHF; CDR3 DNA: TGCGCCAGCAGCTTGGCAGGGGTGAGGGATCAGCCCCAGCATTTT; clone size: .; V gene: TRBV5-1; D gene: .; J gene: TRBJ1-5
CDR3 protein: CSSPRYNEQFF; CDR3 DNA: TGCAGCTCCCCTCGCTACAATGAGCAGTTCTTC; clone size: .; V gene: TRBV20-1; D gene: .; J gene: TRBJ2-1
CDR3 protein: CAAGDSSYEQYF; CDR3 DNA: TGTGCAGCGGGGGACAGTTCCTACGAGCAGTACTTC; clone size: .; V gene: TRBV5-4; D gene: .; J gene: TRBJ2-7
CDR3 protein: CASSVAGLVDTQYF; CDR3 DNA: TGTGCCAGCAGCGTAGCGGGACTAGTGGATACGCAGTATTTT; clone size: .; V gene: TRBV9; D gene: TRBD2; J gene: TRBJ2-3
CDR3 protein: CASSYSWRELFF; CDR3 DNA: TGTGCCAGCAGTTACTCTTGGCGGGAGCTGTTTTTT; clone size: .; V gene: TRBV6-5; D gene: .; J gene: TRBJ2-2
CDR3 protein: CASRAGELFF; CDR3 DNA: TGTGCCAGCCGGGCCGGGGAGCTGTTTTTT; clone size: .; V gene: TRBV2; D gene: .; J gene: TRBJ2-2
CDR3 protein: CARQGVSGNTIYF; CDR3 DNA: TGCGCCAGACAGGGGGTTTCTGGAAACACCATATATTTT; clone size: few; V gene: TRBV10-1; D gene: TRBD1; J gene: TRBJ1-3
CDR3 protein: CASSPGDIPNTGELFF; CDR3 DNA: TGTGCCAGCTCACCAGGGGACATACCTAACACCGGGGAGCTGTTTTTT; clone size: .; V gene: TRBV18; D gene: .; J gene: TRBJ2-2
CDR3 protein: CASTGENQPQHF; CDR3 DNA: TGTGCCAGCACGGGAGAAAATCAGCCCCAGCATTTT; clone size: .; V gene: TRBV2; D gene: .; J gene: TRBJ1-5
CDR3 protein: CASSQDQGADYGYTF; CDR3 DNA: TGTGCCAGCAGCCAAGATCAGGGGGCAGACTATGGCTACACCTTC; clone size: once; V gene: TRBV4-2; D gene: TRBD1; J gene: TRBJ1-2
CDR3 protein: CASSQTQTYEQFF; CDR3 DNA: TGCGCCAGCAGCCAAACCCAGACATATGAGCAGTTCTTC; clone size: .; V gene: TRBV4-1; D gene: .; J gene: TRBJ2-1
CDR3 protein: CASSHYRDRGQHGYTF; CDR3 DNA: TGTGCCAGCAGCCATTACCGGGACAGGGGGCAACATGGCTACACCTTC; clone size: once; V gene: TRBV3-1/TRBV3-2; D gene: TRBD1; J gene: TRBJ1-2
CDR3 protein: CASSPMGLLYEQYF; CDR3 DNA: TGTGCCAGCTCACCAATGGGACTCCTCTACGAGCAGTACTTC; clone size: .; V gene: TRBV18; D gene: .; J gene: TRBJ2-7
CDR3 protein: CASRWGYNQPQHF; CDR3 DNA: TGTGCCAGCAGATGGGGCTACAATCAGCCCCAGCATTTT; clone size: .; V gene: TRBV27; D gene: .; J gene: TRBJ1-5
CDR3 protein: CASSSHQGLNTEAFF; CDR3 DNA: TGTGCCAGCAGCTCCCATCAGGGGTTGAACACTGAAGCTTTCTTT; clone size: once; V gene: TRBV7-6; D gene: .; J gene: TRBJ1-1
CDR3 protein: CASSLVRDSGVTDTQYF; CDR3 DNA: TGTGCCAGCAGCTTGGTTAGGGACTCAGGAGTCACAGATACGCAGTATTTT; clone size: .; V gene: TRBV5-8; D gene: .; J gene: TRBJ2-3
CDR3 protein: CASSPGRGTDGYTF; CDR3 DNA: TGCGCCAGCAGCCCTGGAAGGGGTACCGATGGCTACACCTTC; clone size: .; V gene: TRBV4-3; D gene: .; J gene: TRBJ1-2
CDR3 protein: CAWGDRSTNGYTF; CDR3 DNA: TGTGCCTGGGGGGACAGGAGTACCAATGGCTACACCTTC; clone size: .; V gene: TRBV30; D gene: TRBD1; J gene: TRBJ1-2
CDR3 protein: CASSLSLATYHGEQFF; CDR3 DNA: TGTGCCAGCAGTTTATCTCTAGCAACTTATCATGGTGAGCAGTTCTTC; clone size: .; V gene: TRBV27; D gene: .; J gene: TRBJ2-1
CDR3 protein: CASSPGTARTYEQYF; CDR3 DNA: TGTGCCAGCAGCCCCGGGACTGCGAGAACCTACGAGCAGTACTTC; clone size: .; V gene: TRBV5-4; D gene: .; J gene: TRBJ2-7
CDR3 protein: CASSELTVFQPQHF; CDR3 DNA: TGTGCCAGCAGTGAACTGACAGTTTTTCAGCCCCAGCATTTT; clone size: .; V gene: TRBV2; D gene: .; J gene: TRBJ1-5
CDR3 protein: CASSQTGTGGSEKLFF; CDR3 DNA: TGCGCCAGCAGCCAGACAGGGACAGGGGGCTCCGAAAAACTGTTTTTT; clone size: .; V gene: TRBV4-3; D gene: TRBD1; J gene: TRBJ1-4
CDR3 protein: CASSQDPKVTDKYEQYF; CDR3 DNA: TGTGCCAGCAGCCAAGATCCCAAAGTGACAGATAAATACGAGCAGTACTTC; clone size: .; V gene: TRBV3-1/TRBV3-2; D gene: .; J gene: TRBJ2-7
CDR3 protein: CAISDITYSNQPQHF; CDR3 DNA: TGTGCCATCAGTGATATAACTTATAGCAATCAGCCCCAGCATTTT; clone size: .; V gene: TRBV10-3; D gene: .; J gene: TRBJ1-5
CDR3 protein: CASSSRQGGMYEQYF; CDR3 DNA: TGTGCCAGCAGCTCGCGACAGGGGGGTATGTACGAGCAGTACTTC; clone size: .; V gene: TRBV7-2; D gene: TRBD1; J gene: TRBJ2-7
CDR3 protein: CASSPRDRGHNEQFF; CDR3 DNA: TGTGCCAGCAGTCCCCGGGACAGGGGCCACAATGAGCAGTTCTTC; clone size: few; V gene: TRBV6-5; D gene: TRBD1; J gene: TRBJ2-1
CDR3 protein: CASSYYGDEAFF; CDR3 DNA: TGTGCCAGCAGTTACTACGGGGATGAAGCTTTCTTT; clone size: .; V gene: TRBV6-2/TRBV6-3; D gene: .; J gene: TRBJ1-1
CDR3 protein: CASSESNVAKGGYTF; CDR3 DNA: TGTGCCAGCAGTGAAAGCAATGTAGCAAAAGGTGGCTACACCTTC; clone size: .; V gene: TRBV2; D gene: .; J gene: TRBJ1-2
CDR3 protein: CASSLNYEQYF; CDR3 DNA: TGTGCCAGCAGCCTTAACTACGAGCAGTACTTC; clone size: .; V gene: TRBV5-4; D gene: .; J gene: TRBJ2-7
CDR3 protein: CATRGVTGPRSNYGYTF; CDR3 DNA: TGTGCCACCAGGGGAGTGACAGGGCCAAGGTCTAACTATGGCTACACCTTC; clone size: .; V gene: TRBV15; D gene: TRBD1; J gene: TRBJ1-2
CDR3 protein: CASSQGLAGGPSSYEQYF; CDR3 DNA: TGTGCCAGCAGCCAAGGACTAGCGGGAGGTCCCAGCTCCTACGAGCAGTACTTC; clone size: once; V gene: TRBV3-1/TRBV3-2; D gene: TRBD2; J gene: TRBJ2-7
CDR3 protein: CSASSPQRENSPLHF; CDR3 DNA: TGCAGTGCTAGTTCCCCTCAGAGGGAGAATTCACCCCTCCACTTT; clone size: .; V gene: TRBV20-1; D gene: .; J gene: TRBJ1-6
CDR3 protein: CASSLRGGGTQYF; CDR3 DNA: TGTGCCAGTAGCCTCAGGGGCGGCGGGACCCAGTACTTC; clone size: .; V gene: TRBV19; D gene: .; J gene: TRBJ2-5
CDR3 protein: CASSPPGTQGNTQYF; CDR3 DNA: TGTGCCAGCTCACCCCCCGGGACACAGGGGAATACGCAGTATTTT; clone size: .; V gene: TRBV18; D gene: TRBD1; J gene: TRBJ2-3
CDR3 protein: CASSFQGSMNTEAFF; CDR3 DNA: TGTGCCAGCAGCTTCCAGGGGTCTATGAACACTGAAGCTTTCTTT; clone size: .; V gene: TRBV5-4; D gene: .; J gene: TRBJ1-1
CDR3 protein: CASSPTLGQGTLYGYTF; CDR3 DNA: TGTGCCAGCAGTCCTACTCTTGGACAGGGTACCCTCTATGGCTACACCTTC; clone size: .; V gene: TRBV7-9; D gene: TRBD1; J gene: TRBJ1-2
CDR3 protein: CASSQDRGKTEAFF; CDR3 DNA: TGTGCCAGCAGTCAAGACAGGGGTAAGACTGAAGCTTTCTTT; clone size: .; V gene: TRBV6-6; D gene: TRBD1; J gene: TRBJ1-1
CDR3 protein: CAWSLSGERGETQYF; CDR3 DNA: TGTGCCTGGAGTCTCTCGGGAGAGCGGGGGGAGACCCAGTACTTC; clone size: .; V gene: TRBV30; D gene: TRBD2; J gene: TRBJ2-5
CDR3 protein: CASSYKGLAGYNEQFF; CDR3 DNA: TGTGCCAGCAGTTACAAGGGGCTAGCGGGATACAATGAGCAGTTCTTC; clone size: few; V gene: TRBV6-5; D gene: TRBD2; J gene: TRBJ2-1
CDR3 protein: CASSYRGRNTEAFF; CDR3 DNA: TGTGCCAGCAGCTACAGGGGGCGAAACACTGAAGCTTTCTTT; clone size: few; V gene: TRBV5-4; D gene: TRBD1; J gene: TRBJ1-1
CDR3 protein: CASSYVGQGAPGYTF; CDR3 DNA: TGTGCCAGCAGTTACGTCGGACAGGGGGCGCCTGGCTACACCTTC; clone size: .; V gene: TRBV6-2/TRBV6-3; D gene: TRBD1; J gene: TRBJ1-2
CDR3 protein: CASTKGTRRHLDNEQFF; CDR3 DNA: TGTGCCAGCACCAAAGGGACTAGGAGGCACCTTGACAATGAGCAGTTCTTC; clone size: .; V gene: TRBV2; D gene: TRBD2; J gene: TRBJ2-1
CDR3 protein: CASSPEQNNNSPLHF; CDR3 DNA: TGTGCCAGCTCACCCGAGCAAAATAATAATTCACCCCTCCACTTT; clone size: .; V gene: TRBV18; D gene: .; J gene: TRBJ1-6
CDR3 protein: CASSLFGGGFGETQYF; CDR3 DNA: TGTGCCAGCAGCTTATTTGGCGGGGGTTTTGGTGAGACCCAGTACTTC; clone size: .; V gene: TRBV7-8; D gene: TRBD2; J gene: TRBJ2-5
CDR3 protein: CASKTADNQPQHF; CDR3 DNA: TGTGCCAGCAAGACAGCAGACAATCAGCCCCAGCATTTT; clone size: .; V gene: TRBV6-6; D gene: .; J gene: TRBJ1-5